The next 9 T cell receptor beta chains were all read from a single sample in a study of T cell responses to AZD1222 COVID-19 vaccine. Clones were sequenced by immunoSEQ multiplex PCR, and TCRdb holds only the in-frame ones, with some missing. This sample carries tens of thousands of clones, around 91% of them seen once, and the ten largest clones take 4% to 6%. The starting material was peripheral blood, obtained on day 0 of MenACWY control vaccination. The receptors shown here come from an adult in good health.

This sequence joins TRBV9 and TRBJ2-3; D call uncertain. Trimming took 0 bases from V and 3 from J, leaving 11 bases between them. Germline V gene lookup returns CDR1 SGDLS and CDR2 YYNGEE. The CDR3 loop spans 15 amino acids. CDR3 DNA sequence: TGTGCCAGCAGCGTAGGTTGGACCCTTACAGATACGCAGTATTTT. Translating gives CASSVGWTLTDTQYF.

The chain recombines TRBV13 with TRBJ1-1; tentative D call: TRBD1 (5 bases). CDR1 and CDR2 from the germline V gene are PRHDT and FYEKMQ (reference sequence). V was clipped by 7 bases and J by 2 bases, with 14 bases between them. This CDR3 has 14 residues. The CDR3, as DNA: TGTGCCAGCACCTACCGGGACGGAAACACTGAAGCTTTCTTT. Its translation is CASTYRDGNTEAFF.

V usage is TRBV7-9 and J usage is TRBJ2-5, with D perhaps TRBD1 (5 bases). The V end was cut by 3 bases, the J end by 1 base, with 9 bases between. CDR1 SEHNR and CDR2 FQNEAQ come from the germline V gene (reference sequence). The CDR3 is 14 residues long. The CDR3 coding sequence is TGTGCCAGCAGCTTGGTGACAGTCCAAGAGACCCAGTACTTC. It encodes CASSLVTVQETQYF.

The chain carries TRBV3-1 (or the pseudogene TRBV3-2) and TRBJ2-1; possibly TRBD1 for D (6 bases). Germline V gives CDR1 LGHDT, CDR2 YNNKEL (reference sequence). V lost 1 base and J lost 15, with 19 bases in between. This CDR3 is built from 14 residues. The CDR3 reads CASSQGLSTGRSFF. CDR3 bases: TGTGCCAGCAGCCAAGGACTTTCGACAGGTCGTTCGTTCTTC.

This clone was seen a handful of times. The chain carries TRBV5-5 and TRBJ1-1; maybe TRBD1 (5 bases). CDR1 is SGHKS and CDR2 is YYEKEE in the germline V gene (reference sequence). This CDR3 is built from 13 residues. The ends were cut back, 2 bases at V and 5 bases at J, with 10 bases in the middle. CDR3 in amino acids: CASSFDQGTEAFF. The CDR3 DNA sequence: TGTGCCAGCAGCTTTGACCAGGGTACTGAAGCTTTCTTT.

Regarding this clone: Its ends do not fully match the called genes, so a read error is possible. The chain couples TRBV5-1 to TRBJ1-1; D remains unclear. The CDR3 runs to 12 residues. From germline, CDR1 is SGHRS and CDR2 YFSETQ. This chain's CDR3 is CASGFGNTEAFF. In nucleotides, the CDR3 is TGCGCCAGCGGCTTTGGGAACACTGAAGCTTTCTTT.

The chain employs TRBV24-1 and TRBJ2-1, with D perhaps matching TRBD1 (5 bases). The V end lost 3 bases, the J end lost 7 bases, and 12 bases lay between the germline ends. Per germline, CDR1 KGHDR and CDR2 SFDVKD. CDR3 length equals 14 residues. The CDR3: CATSDRLRGNEQFF. The DNA for the CDR3 is TGTGCCACCAGTGATCGGCTTAGGGGTAATGAGCAGTTCTTC.

The gene calls are TRBV18 and TRBJ2-7, with D perhaps matching TRBD1 (6 bases). Germline values: CDR1 KGHSH, CDR2 LQKENI. The CDR3 covers 12 residues. Trimming shortened V by 6 bases and J by 8 bases, and 14 bases separated the two germline ends. CDR3: CASSIQQGQQYF. The DNA of the CDR3 is TGTGCCAGCTCGATCCAACAGGGCCAGCAGTACTTC. The full variable domain, completed using reference TRBV18 and TRBJ2-7, is NAGVMQNPRHLVRRRGQEARLRCSPMKGHSHVYWYRQLPEEGLKFMVYLQKENIIDESGMPKERFSAEFPKEGPSILRIQQVVRGDSAAYFCASSIQQGQQYFGPGTRLTVT.

CDR3 bases: TGTGCCAGCAGCTTAAACCGTCTAGCCGGGGGGGCCCAGTACTTC. Amino acids: CASSLNRLAGGAQYF. The gene calls are TRBV7-2 and TRBJ2-5; 8 bases are a match to TRBD2. Germline-derived CDR1 and CDR2 are SGHTA and FQGNSA. Unmatched junction bases numbered 11, after V lost 2 bases and J lost 9 bases. The CDR3 sequence is 15 residues long.